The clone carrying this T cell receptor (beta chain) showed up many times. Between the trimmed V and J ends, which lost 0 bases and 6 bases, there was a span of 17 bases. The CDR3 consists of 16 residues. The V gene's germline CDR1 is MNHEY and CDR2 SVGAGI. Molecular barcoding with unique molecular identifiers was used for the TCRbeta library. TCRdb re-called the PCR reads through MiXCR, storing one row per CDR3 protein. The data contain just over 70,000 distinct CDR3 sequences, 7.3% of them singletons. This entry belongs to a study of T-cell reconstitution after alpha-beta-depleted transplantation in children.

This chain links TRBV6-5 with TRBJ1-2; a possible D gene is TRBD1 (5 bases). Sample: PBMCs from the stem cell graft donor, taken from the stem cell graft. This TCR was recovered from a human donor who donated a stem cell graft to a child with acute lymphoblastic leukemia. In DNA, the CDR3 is TGTGCCAGCAGTTACTCGAGTCCAGGGATTGGTAATGGCTACACCTTC. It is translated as CASSYSSPGIGNGYTF.